This T cell receptor beta chain was captured by sequencing in a study of cytomegalovirus exposure and HLA in healthy donors. Study results and caveats: The investigators catalogued under 200 TCR beta chains as cytomegalovirus-associated.

The junction had 7 bases not matched to a gene; V was cut back by 5 bases and J by 3 bases. Per germline, CDR1 MRHNA and CDR2 SNTAGT. This CDR3 has 16 amino acids. PCR was performed using 60 Vbeta and 13 Jbeta primers. TCRdb keeps only in-frame clones here, not all; method: immunoSEQ multiplex PCR. The sample has tens of thousands of clones; under 80% are singletons. As regards this clone: The antigen is undetermined.

V usage is TRBV6-4 and J usage is TRBJ2-1, with 10 positions matching TRBD2. This sequence was found in a man in his 60s in good health and CMV-seropositive. What was sequenced was PBMCs. Written as DNA, the CDR3 is TGTGCCAGCAGTCTCGAGCGGGGGGGCCTCTACAATGAGCAGTTCTTC. Translation: CASSLERGGLYNEQFF.